In this sample, the clone carrying this T cell receptor (beta chain) turned up a few times. What it binds is not known. With 7 bases removed from V and 0 bases from J, the gap between germline ends came to 14 bases. From germline, CDR1 is MDHEN and CDR2 SYDVKM. This CDR3 comprises 15 residues. Next came a second PCR, run for about 7 to 12 cycles, which used a sample-barcoded 5' primer along with a J-beta primer mix. TCRdb reprocessed the 5' RACE reads with MiXCR, giving one entry per CDR3 protein. The table has some 1.8 million distinct CDR3 sequences, approximately 39% seen once. These data are taken from a study of blood T cells in healthy people across ages. The study's findings and limits: Naive and antigen-experienced cells could not be conclusively compared, given unsorted PBMCs.

V and J are TRBV28 and TRBJ2-3; either TRBD1 or TRBD2 may supply D (6 bases each). The sequencing input was blood. The sequence came from a human donor in good health. As DNA, the CDR3 is TGTGCCAGCACCTGGGGGGCGGGGAGCACAGATACGCAGTATTTT. It is translated as CASTWGAGSTDTQYF.